In its sample, the clone carrying this T cell receptor beta chain was seen once. Antigen: not known. An end of the junction differs from the germline gene, which may be a read error. This entry comes from a study of shared clonotypes between healthy human individuals. Overall study findings and caveats: Clonotypes not shared had lower generation probabilities than those common to all four donors. Naive subsets, compared against memory subsets, generally had larger estimated richness values. Although depth was large, rarefaction showed that sequencing of the sorted subsets was incomplete.

Positive CCR7 selection of CD45RO-negative cells yielded the naive CD8 cells, and terminally differentiated effector memory CD45RA+ cells were excluded. Donors, healthy HIV-negative adults, lacked recent acute infections or vaccinations. Method: immunoSEQ multiplex PCR; TCRdb's copy keeps in-frame clones and lacks some. The data hold roughly 2,000,000 clones, with about 95% observed a single time. The TCR was taken from a man younger than 35 in good health. Sequences were obtained from naive CD8+ T cells sorted from blood.

The CDR3 coding sequence is TGTGCCAGCACCTTAGGGCTAAGGTCCTACAATGAGCAGTTCTTC. Translating it yields CASTLGLRSYNEQFF. This rearrangement joins TRBV7-2 to TRBJ2-1; no clear D gene. The germline V gene encodes CDR1 SGHTA and CDR2 FQGNSA. The CDR3 runs 15 residues.